The 24 T cell receptor beta chains below come from one sample, sequenced in a study of molecular identifiers for immune sequencing clone quantification. TCRdb recomputed calls from the PCR reads with MiXCR, one row per CDR3 protein. The sample contains about 630,000 distinct CDR3 sequences, roughly 23% of which appear only once. The sequenced material came from naive CD8+ T cells from blood, with Jurkat cell RNA spiked in. Subset defined: FACS-sorted CD8+CD4-CCR7+CD45RA+ naive T cells. All receptors come from a human donor in good health. Some libraries in this study had Jurkat cell RNA spiked in.

The V and J genes are TRBV5-4 and TRBJ2-4; 8 bases are shared with TRBD1. Germline V gene lookup returns CDR1 SGHNT and CDR2 YYREEE (reference sequence). V shed 0 bases and J 3 bases; nucleotides not matched to a gene: 14. The CDR3 is 19 residues long. The CDR3 is CASSLGGPTGDIGKNIQYF. CDR3 nucleotide sequence: TGTGCCAGCAGCTTGGGGGGTCCGACAGGGGATATTGGCAAAAACATTCAGTACTTC.

In regard to this clonotype: A read error may explain this, as a much larger clone is one base away. The chain combines TRBV6-5 with TRBJ2-2, with a weak D call TRBD2 (6 bases). Germline V gene sequence: CDR1 MNHEY, CDR2 SVGAGI. The CDR3 length is 14 residues. CDR3 residues: CASSQLVPTGGLFF. The DNA of the CDR3 is TGTGCCAGCAGTCAGCTCGTCCCCACCGGGGGGCTGTTTTTT.

This clonotype was detected a few times. The chain has TRBV28 and TRBJ2-5; D is perhaps TRBD1 (6 bases). V lost 2 bases and J 3 bases, leaving 28 bases between the germline ends. This CDR3 is 20 amino acids long. Germline V gives CDR1 MDHEN, CDR2 SYDVKM. The CDR3: CASSLEGRTSQGRWEETQYF. DNA for the CDR3: TGTGCCAGCAGTTTAGAGGGAAGAACGTCACAGGGACGATGGGAAGAGACCCAGTACTTC.

This clonotype was counted many times. V gene TRBV4-1 combines with J gene TRBJ1-5; unclear D gene. This CDR3 is 14 amino acids long. Germline V gives CDR1 MGHRA, CDR2 YSYEKL. Deletions cut 1 base from V and 1 base from J, with 5 bases between. This chain's CDR3 is CASSQARSNQPQHF. The DNA of the CDR3 is TGCGCCAGCAGCCAAGCACGCAGCAATCAGCCCCAGCATTTT.

This clonotype showed up just a few times. The chain is built from TRBV20-1 and TRBJ2-1; 9 positions agree with TRBD1. CDR3 size: 14 residues. Germline V gene lookup returns CDR1 DFQATT and CDR2 SNEGSKA (reference sequence). Trimming cost V 6 bases and J 4 bases; bases outside gene matches: 7. The CDR3 DNA reads TGCAGTGCCCTATCTGGACAGGGGTACAATGAGCAGTTCTTC. Its protein is CSALSGQGYNEQFF.

The chain has TRBV12-3 or TRBV12-4 and TRBJ1-2; a weak D match, TRBD1 (5 bases). V was clipped by 6 bases and J by 0 bases, with 14 bases between them. The CDR3 consists of 15 residues. CDR3 DNA: TGTGCCAGCAGCCTCGAGGACACCACTAACTATGGCTACACCTTC. Translating it yields CASSLEDTTNYGYTF.

This clonotype was observed a few times. V is TRBV27 and J is TRBJ2-7, with D possibly being TRBD2 (5 bases). CDR3 length: 14 amino acids. V was trimmed by 5 bases and J by 2 bases, leaving 13 bases between them. Germline CDR1 and CDR2: MNHEY and SMNVEV (reference sequence). CDR3 DNA: TGTGCCAGCAGTCCTGGACTGACGACCTACGAGCAGTACTTC. Its protein is CASSPGLTTYEQYF.

This clonotype was seen once. This may stem from a read error, because a much larger clone lies one nucleotide away. The chain links TRBV5-1 to TRBJ2-7, with D tentatively TRBD2 (5 bases). Trimming stripped 2 bases from V and 2 bases from J, with 14 bases between. The length of the CDR3 is 15 residues. Germline V CDR1 and CDR2: SGHRS, YFSETQ. The CDR3 sequence: CASSFGVRSPYEQYF. For the CDR3, the DNA is TGCGCCAGCAGCTTCGGGGTCCGAAGCCCCTACGAGCAGTACTTC.

This rearrangement joins TRBV9 to TRBJ1-3; D uncertain. In germline, CDR1 is SGDLS, CDR2 YYNGEE. The V and J ends lost 2 bases and 0 bases respectively, with 6 bases between them. This CDR3 has 14 amino acids. CDR3 loop: CASSVGNSGNTIYF. The CDR3 nucleotides are TGTGCCAGCAGCGTGGGCAACTCTGGAAACACCATATATTTT.

This clonotype was found many times. The CDR3 bases are TGTGCCAGCAGCGCCGGGGCACAAGAGACCCAGTACTTC. It codes for CASSAGAQETQYF. The rearrangement links TRBV13 to TRBJ2-5; the D gene could be TRBD1 or TRBD2 (5 bases each). The germline V gene encodes CDR1 PRHDT and CDR2 FYEKMQ (reference sequence). V dropped 5 bases and J dropped 2 bases, with 9 bases sitting between them. The CDR3 contains 13 residues. The complete variable domain, with remaining parts taken from reference TRBV13 and TRBJ2-5, reads AAGVIQSPRHLIKEKRETATLKCYPIPRHDTVYWYQQGPGQDPQFLISFYEKMQSDKGSIPDRFSAQQFSDYHSELNMSSLELGDSALYFCASSAGAQETQYFGPGTRLLVL.

This clonotype has a handful of counts. V usage is TRBV4-1 and J usage is TRBJ2-7; TRBD2 matches at 9 bases. This CDR3 spans 14 amino acids. J gave up 5 bases and V 4 bases, and 6 bases lay outside the gene matches. The germline CDR1 and CDR2 sequences are MGHRA and YSYEKL. This CDR3 is CASSLYSGSDEQYF. Here the CDR3 DNA reads TGCGCCAGCAGCCTCTATAGCGGGAGTGACGAGCAGTACTTC.

This clonotype was recorded a few times. This rearrangement joins TRBV28 to TRBJ2-4; 7 nucleotides align to TRBD1. The CDR3 covers 14 residues. The germline gives CDR1 MDHEN, CDR2 SYDVKM. J was trimmed by 9 bases and V by 3 bases; bases with no gene match: 8. The DNA for the CDR3 is TGTGCCAGCAGTTTTGACAGGGTTGCTACCATTCAGTACTTC. Protein: CASSFDRVATIQYF.

This clonotype was counted a few times. The chain couples TRBV19 to TRBJ2-1, with 11 bases that match TRBD2. Germline V gene data show CDR1 as LNHDA and CDR2 as SQIVND (reference sequence). V lost 1 base and J lost 4; bases outside the gene matches: 3. This CDR3 spans 16 amino acids. CDR3 loop: CASSIVGLAEYNEQFF. CDR3 nucleotides: TGTGCCAGTAGTATAGTGGGACTAGCGGAGTACAATGAGCAGTTCTTC.

This chain uses TRBV4-1 with TRBJ2-7, with 9 bases matching TRBD1. The germline V gene encodes CDR1 MGHRA and CDR2 YSYEKL. V shed 4 bases, J shed 5 bases, and the junction held 6 bases outside the gene matches. The CDR3 loop spans 14 amino acids. The DNA of the CDR3 is TGCGCCAGCAGCCTACAGGGGGCTCAGGACGAGCAGTACTTC. This encodes CASSLQGAQDEQYF.

At least ten counts were recorded for this clonotype. The rearrangement joins TRBV4-3 to TRBJ2-3, with 8 bases lining up with TRBD2. The J segment lost 3 bases and the V segment lost 0 bases, leaving 5 bases of the junction unmatched. The V gene's germline CDR1 is LGHNA and CDR2 YSLEER. This CDR3 has 16 amino acids. For the CDR3, the DNA is TGCGCCAGCAGCCAAGATGTACTAGCGGTTACAGATACGCAGTATTTT. Residues: CASSQDVLAVTDTQYF.

This clonotype was found a few times. This CDR3 reads CASSLGYSYDEQFF. Here the CDR3 DNA reads TGTGCCAGCAGCTTAGGCTACTCGTATGATGAGCAGTTCTTC. The chain employs TRBV7-9 and TRBJ2-1; D is uncertain. This CDR3 has 14 amino acids. In germline, CDR1 is SEHNR, CDR2 FQNEAQ (reference sequence). V dropped 1 base and J dropped 8 bases, with 12 bases sitting between them.

This chain links TRBV20-1 with TRBJ1-4; TRBD1 aligns across 8 bases. CDR1 is DFQATT and CDR2 is SNEGSKA in the germline V gene (reference sequence). The J segment lost 9 bases and the V segment lost 3 bases, leaving 3 bases of the junction unmatched. The CDR3 covers 12 residues. The CDR3 nucleotides read TGCAGTGCTAGGGACAGGGATAAAAAACTGTTTTTT. It yields the protein CSARDRDKKLFF.

At least ten counts were recorded for this clonotype. V gene TRBV6-5 combines with J gene TRBJ1-1; D perhaps matches TRBD1 (5 bases). The V gene's germline CDR1 is MNHEY and CDR2 SVGAGI. Trimming removed 6 bases at V and 0 bases at J, with 8 bases between. CDR3 length equals 13 residues. The CDR3 DNA reads TGTGCCAGCAGACAGGATTTGAACACTGAAGCTTTCTTT. It codes for CASRQDLNTEAFF.

The J gene is TRBJ1-1, the V gene TRBV9; D ambiguous. Germline assignment: CDR1 SGDLS and CDR2 YYNGEE. The CDR3 consists of 17 residues. The V gene lost 0 bases and the J gene lost 4 bases, with 19 bases spanning the gap. The CDR3 is CASSVAGYLNLSTEAFF. CDR3 in DNA: TGTGCCAGCAGCGTAGCCGGGTACCTGAACTTGAGCACTGAAGCTTTCTTT.

The chain couples TRBV7-9 to TRBJ1-1; D may be TRBD1 (5 bases). The V end was cut by 6 bases, the J end by 0 bases, with 14 bases between. Germline V lookup: CDR1 SEHNR, CDR2 FQNEAQ (reference sequence). The CDR3 totals 15 residues. CDR3 in DNA: TGTGCCAGCAGATCACAGGAGATGATGAACACTGAAGCTTTCTTT. Amino acid sequence: CASRSQEMMNTEAFF.

The table lists this clonotype with a few counts. The chain combines TRBV11-3 with TRBJ1-4, with 8 bases matching TRBD1. V lost 4 bases to trimming and J lost 8 bases; unmatched junction nucleotides: 15. The germline V gene has CDR1 SGHNT and CDR2 YENEEA. This CDR3 is 17 amino acids long. CDR3 sequence: CASSSSRDRWEEEKLFF. The DNA of the CDR3 is TGTGCCAGCAGCTCGTCCCGGGACAGGTGGGAGGAGGAAAAACTGTTTTTT.

This clonotype was observed many times. The J gene is TRBJ1-2, the V gene TRBV30; 8 nucleotides align to TRBD1. V was clipped by 2 bases and J by 4 bases; unmatched bases: 3. The germline V gene has CDR1 GTSNPN and CDR2 SVGIG (reference sequence). The CDR3 consists of 13 residues. The CDR3 region has the DNA TGTGCCTGGAGTCATGGACAGGGCTATGGCTACACCTTC. Its translation: CAWSHGQGYGYTF.

The CDR3 loop is CASSAGVHQETQYF. The CDR3 DNA reads TGTGCCAGCAGCGCCGGAGTTCACCAAGAGACCCAGTACTTC. The V gene is TRBV7-6, the J gene TRBJ2-5, with D uncertain. CDR1 and CDR2 (germline): SGHVS, FNYEAQ. The CDR3 has 14 amino acids. The V gene lost 5 bases and the J gene lost 0 bases, with 10 bases spanning the gap. Using reference TRBV7-6 and TRBJ2-5 for the parts outside the CDR3, the full variable domain is GAGVSQSPRYKVTKRGQDVALRCDPISGHVSLYWYRQALGQGPEFLTYFNYEAQQDKSGLPNDRFSAERPEGSISTLTIQRTEQRDSAMYRCASSAGVHQETQYFGPGTRLLVL.

With regard to this clonotype: The junction departs from the called germline gene at one end, perhaps through a read error. The chain combines TRBV6-2 or TRBV6-3 with TRBJ2-7; 7 bases align to TRBD2. Germline V lookup: CDR1 MNHEY, CDR2 SVGEGT. This CDR3 contains 15 residues. For the CDR3, the DNA is TGTGCCAGCAGACTCTGGGCGGGAGCCTCCTACGGGCAGTACTTC. Its translation is CASRLWAGASYGQYF.